One sample yielded the 21 T cell receptor beta chains listed below, sequenced in a study of T cells expressing NK-cell markers. TCRdb re-called the 5' RACE reads and catalogs CDR3 proteins one per entry, DNA excluded. The sample's table shows approximately 150,000 distinct CDR3 sequences. Sequences were obtained from blood T cells: a sorted CD56 or NKG2C T cell subset, CD4+ or CD8+ T cells, or bulk PBMC T cells (not recorded which). The receptors were sampled from a woman aged 18-70 years in good health.

The V and J genes are TRBV20-1 and TRBJ2-2; TCRdb proposes TRBD1, but this gene call is untestable without DNA. This CDR3 has 12 amino acids. Germline values: CDR1 DFQATT, CDR2 SNEGSKA (reference sequence). The CDR3: CSARETTGELFF.

The chain joins TRBV20-1 to TRBJ1-5; TCRdb returns TRBD1, unconfirmable since there is no DNA. The CDR3 totals 15 residues. Germline V lookup: CDR1 DFQATT, CDR2 SNEGSKA (reference sequence). This CDR3 is CSARRDRGSNQPQHF.

The gene calls are TRBV5-6 and TRBJ2-7; with no DNA, the TCRdb D assignment of TRBD1 cannot be verified. Germline-derived CDR1 and CDR2 are SGHDT and YYEEEE. This CDR3 is 15 amino acids long. The CDR3 here is CASSLLTGGTYEQYF.

The rearrangement joins TRBV2 to TRBJ1-1; checking the TCRdb D call of TRBD1 is not possible without DNA. This CDR3 spans 13 amino acids. Germline V gene data show CDR1 as SNHLY and CDR2 as FYNNEI. This chain's CDR3 is CASSRTVNTEAFF.

The CDR3 sequence is CASSQSAASRDTEAFF. This sequence joins TRBV4-2 and TRBJ1-1. Germline V gene lookup returns CDR1 LGHNA and CDR2 YNFKEQ. The CDR3 is 16 residues long.

The chain joins TRBV3-1 to TRBJ1-2; TCRdb's assignment of TRBD1 cannot be checked, as there is no DNA. CDR1 is LGHDT and CDR2 is YNNKEL in the germline V gene (reference sequence). The CDR3 consists of 17 residues. This CDR3 reads CASSLNIPGQGNYGYTF.

The chain employs TRBV27 and TRBJ1-2; TCRdb's D gene call, TRBD1, goes unchecked for lack of DNA. Germline assignment: CDR1 MNHEY and CDR2 SMNVEV (reference sequence). This CDR3 region has 18 residues. CDR3 loop: CASSLRGGTASFGYGYTF.

The rearrangement joins TRBV7-3 to TRBJ2-7; lacking DNA, the TRBD1 call made by TCRdb goes unchecked. This CDR3 is 15 amino acids long. Germline CDR1 is SGHTA and CDR2 is FQGTGA. CDR3 loop: CASSAAGTGVNEQYF.

V and J are TRBV30 and TRBJ2-1; TCRdb outputs TRBD2, but without DNA this stays unchecked. Germline lookup yields CDR1 GTSNPN and CDR2 SVGIG (reference sequence). The CDR3 extends over 16 amino acids. CDR3 in amino acids: CAWTLRGGLGGNEQFF.

The chain carries TRBV7-3 and TRBJ2-7; TCRdb selects TRBD1, and the lack of DNA leaves this call unchecked. The CDR3 covers 16 residues. Germline CDR1 is SGHTA and CDR2 is FQGTGA. This CDR3 is CASSSTAGQGGYEQYF.

The rearrangement uses TRBV6-4 and TRBJ2-1; the TCRdb D gene call, TRBD1, has no DNA to confirm it. Germline V CDR1 and CDR2: MRHNA, SNTAGT. CDR3 length equals 14 residues. The CDR3 loop reads CASSDRDRGNEQFF.

J is TRBJ1-1 and V is TRBV6-1; TCRdb returns TRBD1, unconfirmable since there is no DNA. Per germline, CDR1 MNHNS and CDR2 SASEGT. The CDR3 covers 14 residues. The CDR3 loop is CASRPDRGSTEAFF.

The genes are TRBV5-6 and TRBJ2-7; TCRdb's D call of TRBD1 is untestable without DNA. This CDR3 has 13 amino acids. CDR1 is SGHDT, CDR2 YYEEEE, per germline. CDR3 sequence reads: CASSLVQGDEQYF.

The chain joins TRBV20-1 to TRBJ1-4. This CDR3 region has 15 residues. Germline V gene data show CDR1 as DFQATT and CDR2 as SNEGSKA (reference sequence). The CDR3 spells CSARLTSVSNEKLFF.

The genes are TRBV6-2 or TRBV6-3 and TRBJ2-1; checking the TCRdb D call of TRBD1 is not possible without DNA. Germline V gene data show CDR1 as MNHEY and CDR2 as SVGEGT. This CDR3 region has 15 residues. The CDR3 spells CASSGRGTSYNEQFF.

This chain links TRBV24-1 with TRBJ1-5; there is no DNA to check the TCRdb D call of TRBD1. The CDR3 sequence is 19 residues long. Germline CDR1 and CDR2: KGHDR and SFDVKD. The chain's CDR3 is CATSESGRGGATGGQPQHF.

The chain employs TRBV20-1 and TRBJ2-7; TCRdb returns TRBD1, unconfirmable since there is no DNA. Germline CDR1 reads DFQATT; CDR2 reads SNEGSKA (reference sequence). There are 14 residues in the CDR3. CDR3 protein: CSAPPFSNSYEQYF.

The chain links TRBV30 to TRBJ2-3. The CDR3 is 12 residues long. Germline lookup yields CDR1 GTSNPN and CDR2 SVGIG (reference sequence). The CDR3 loop reads CAWSADTDTQYF.

The chain joins TRBV10-3 to TRBJ2-7; absent DNA, TCRdb's TRBD1 call cannot be checked. Germline loops: CDR1 ENHRY, CDR2 SYGVKD. The CDR3 has 12 amino acids. Here the CDR3 reads CAISRGNYEQYF.

The chain joins TRBV4-1 to TRBJ2-5; no DNA is available, so the TRBD2 call from TCRdb remains unchecked. The CDR3 is 16 amino acids. The germline V gene encodes CDR1 MGHRA and CDR2 YSYEKL. The CDR3 region is CASSPPFSGIPETQYF.

The rearrangement links TRBV20-1 to TRBJ1-1; the TCRdb call, TRBD1, lacks DNA for checking. The CDR3 is 14 residues long. CDR1 and CDR2 from the germline V gene are DFQATT and SNEGSKA (reference sequence). The CDR3: CSARVLQGSTEAFF.